These T cell receptor beta chains were read from a single sample in a study of blood T cell repertoires in COVID-19. Method: immunoSEQ multiplex PCR; TCRdb's copy keeps in-frame clones and lacks some. The sample lists about 210,000 clones, around four fifths occurring once. Input material: peripheral blood. These receptors were collected from a woman between 45 and 60 years old with active or convalescent COVID-19. The CDR3 runs from the conserved cysteine through the conserved F or W. A D gene is named only where the DNA matches it firmly. Clone sizes are given selectively: once, few, many, or a class where the clone is expanded.

J gene,clone size,D gene,V gene,CDR3 DNA,CDR3 protein
TRBJ2-1,NA,TRBD2,TRBV5-1,TGCGCCAGCAGCTTAGCGGGAGGAAACTACAATGAGCAGTTCTTC,CASSLAGGNYNEQFF
TRBJ2-3,NA,TRBD2,TRBV6-5,TGTGCCAGCAGTTCGCGGGAGGCCCTCGTATCTTCGCAGTATTTT,CASSSREALVSSQYF
TRBJ1-1,few,TRBD1,TRBV20-1,TGCAGTGTAGGGGGCAGGGCTGAAGCTTTCTTT,CSVGGRAEAFF
TRBJ2-2,once,TRBD1,TRBV10-3,TGTGCCATCAGTACAGGGGAGGAGCTGTTTTTT,CAISTGEELFF
TRBJ1-3,NA,NA,TRBV7-9,TGTGCCAGCAGCCCCCTGGTGGAGTCCGGAAACACCATATATTTT,CASSPLVESGNTIYF
TRBJ1-5,NA,TRBD1,TRBV10-2,TGCGCCAGCAGTGCCCTGACAGGGGGAGGCAATCAGCCCCAGCATTTT,CASSALTGGGNQPQHF
TRBJ1-2,few,TRBD1,TRBV7-9,TGTGCCAGCAGCTTGGGACAGGGGAACTATGGCTACACCTTC,CASSLGQGNYGYTF
TRBJ1-2,NA,NA,TRBV25-1,TGTGCCAGCAGTGAATATCGGAGGGAGAGTGGCTACACCTTC,CASSEYRRESGYTF
TRBJ1-3,NA,TRBD1,TRBV5-1,TGCGCCAGCAGCGTGAAATCCGGGACAGGGAACTCTGGAAACACCATATATTTT,CASSVKSGTGNSGNTIYF
TRBJ2-1,once,TRBD2,TRBV28,TGTGCCAGCTGCGTTTTTAGCGGGAGTCAGCAGTTCTTC,CASCVFSGSQQFF
TRBJ1-2,few,NA,TRBV6-1,TGTGCCAGCAGTGAAGCTGGGGCCCTCTATGGCTACACCTTC,CASSEAGALYGYTF
TRBJ2-3,NA,NA,TRBV4-1,TGCGCCAGTAGCGGAGGAGTGGGCACAGATACGCAGTATTTT,CASSGGVGTDTQYF
TRBJ1-3,NA,TRBD1,TRBV29-1,TGCAGCGTTGAAGTGGGTACAGGGGGCGCGGGAAACACCATATATTTT,CSVEVGTGGAGNTIYF
TRBJ1-5,NA,TRBD1,TRBV6-1,TGTGCCAGCAGTGAAGCAGGGGGCAGGGCTCAGCCCCAGCATTTT,CASSEAGGRAQPQHF
TRBJ2-1,NA,TRBD2,TRBV25-1,TGTGCCAGCAGTGATCTAGCGGGAGGGAACAATGAGCAGTTCTTC,CASSDLAGGNNEQFF
TRBJ2-2,once,TRBD1,TRBV28,TGTGCCAGCAGTTACAGGGGGACCGGGGAGCTGTTTTTT,CASSYRGTGELFF
TRBJ2-2,NA,TRBD1,TRBV7-3,TGTGCCAGCAGCCGCGGGACAGGGTCCACCGGGGAGCTGTTTTTT,CASSRGTGSTGELFF
TRBJ2-5,NA,NA,TRBV24-1,TGTGCCACCAGTGATTTTGAGGGTCGAGAGACCCAGTACTTC,CATSDFEGRETQYF
TRBJ1-1,once,TRBD1,TRBV7-6,TGTGCCAGCAGCGGACGGACAGGAGTGAACACTGAAGCTTTCTTT,CASSGRTGVNTEAFF
TRBJ1-1,NA,NA,TRBV2,TGTGCCAGCAATAAGGGTCAGGGGAACACTGAAGCTTTCTTT,CASNKGQGNTEAFF